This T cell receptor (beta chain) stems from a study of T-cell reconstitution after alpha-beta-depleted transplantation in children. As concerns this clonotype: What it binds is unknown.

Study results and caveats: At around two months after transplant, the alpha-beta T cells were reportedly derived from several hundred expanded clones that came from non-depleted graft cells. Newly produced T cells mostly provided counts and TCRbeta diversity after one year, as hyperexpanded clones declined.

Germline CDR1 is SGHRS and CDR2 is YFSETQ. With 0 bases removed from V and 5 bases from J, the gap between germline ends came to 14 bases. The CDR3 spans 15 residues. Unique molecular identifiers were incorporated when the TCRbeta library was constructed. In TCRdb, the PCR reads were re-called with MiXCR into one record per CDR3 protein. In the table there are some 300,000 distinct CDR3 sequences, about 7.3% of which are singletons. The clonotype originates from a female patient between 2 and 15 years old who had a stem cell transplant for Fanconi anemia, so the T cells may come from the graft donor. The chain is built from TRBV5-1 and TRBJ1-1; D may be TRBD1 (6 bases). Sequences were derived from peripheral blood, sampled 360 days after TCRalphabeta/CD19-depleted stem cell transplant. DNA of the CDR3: TGCGCCAGCAGCTTGGATGGGGGCGCGATGACTGAAGCTTTCTTT. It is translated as CASSLDGGAMTEAFF. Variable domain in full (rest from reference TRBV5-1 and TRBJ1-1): KAGVTQTPRYLIKTRGQQVTLSCSPISGHRSVSWYQQTPGQGLQFLFEYFSETQRNKGNFPGRFSGRQFSNSRSEMNVSTLELGDSALYLCASSLDGGAMTEAFFGQGTRLTVV.